The rows below give T cell receptor beta chains drawn from one sample of a study of shared clonotypes between healthy human individuals. Clones were sequenced by immunoSEQ multiplex PCR, and TCRdb holds only the in-frame ones, with some missing. Of over 2 million clones listed, about 95% are singletons. The sample consisted of naive CD8+ T cells sorted from blood. These receptors originate from a man between 18 and 35 years old in good health. The CDR3 runs from the conserved cysteine through the conserved F or W. Each record gives: V gene, D gene, clone size, J gene, CDR3 protein, CDR3 DNA. A D gene is named only where the DNA matches it firmly. The size entry is marked missing in some rows and otherwise reads once, few, many or a size class.

v_call: TRBV7-9
d_call: -
clone_size: few
j_call: TRBJ2-7
cdr3_aa: CASSLGSYEQYF
cdr3_nt: TGTGCCAGCAGCTTAGGTAGCTACGAGCAGTACTTC

v_call: TRBV7-9
d_call: TRBD2
clone_size: -
j_call: TRBJ2-1
cdr3_aa: CASSFRGGSYNEQFF
cdr3_nt: TGTGCCAGCAGCTTCCGGGGGGGCTCCTACAATGAGCAGTTCTTC

v_call: TRBV7-2
d_call: TRBD1
clone_size: -
j_call: TRBJ2-7
cdr3_aa: CASSSPGTGSYEQYF
cdr3_nt: TGTGCCAGCAGCTCTCCCGGGACAGGATCCTACGAGCAGTACTTC

v_call: TRBV7-9
d_call: -
clone_size: -
j_call: TRBJ1-5
cdr3_aa: CASSLAGASNQPQHF
cdr3_nt: TGTGCCAGCAGCTTAGCCGGGGCGAGCAATCAGCCCCAGCATTTT

v_call: TRBV12-5
d_call: TRBD1
clone_size: -
j_call: TRBJ2-1
cdr3_aa: CASSGTGAYNEQFF
cdr3_nt: TGTGCTAGTTCCGGGACAGGGGCCTACAATGAGCAGTTCTTC

v_call: TRBV6-5
d_call: -
clone_size: -
j_call: TRBJ1-1
cdr3_aa: CASSFLENTEAFF
cdr3_nt: -

v_call: TRBV18
d_call: TRBD1
clone_size: -
j_call: TRBJ1-1
cdr3_aa: CASSSEQGIGEAFF
cdr3_nt: TGTGCCAGCTCATCGGAACAGGGGATCGGTGAAGCTTTCTTT

v_call: TRBV4-1
d_call: TRBD2
clone_size: -
j_call: TRBJ2-7
cdr3_aa: CASSQAPGGFSYEQYF
cdr3_nt: TGCGCCAGCAGCCAAGCCCCGGGGGGTTTCTCCTACGAGCAGTACTTC

v_call: TRBV29-1
d_call: -
clone_size: once
j_call: TRBJ2-3
cdr3_aa: CSAEPYFAPDTQYF
cdr3_nt: TGCAGCGCTGAGCCCTACTTCGCCCCAGATACGCAGTATTTT

v_call: TRBV6-7
d_call: TRBD2
clone_size: once
j_call: TRBJ2-1
cdr3_aa: CASTQGAGRNEQFF
cdr3_nt: TGTGCCAGCACCCAGGGAGCGGGACGCAATGAGCAGTTCTTC

v_call: TRBV28
d_call: -
clone_size: -
j_call: TRBJ1-1
cdr3_aa: CASRPPGGKSTEAFF
cdr3_nt: TGTGCCAGCAGGCCACCCGGGGGGAAGTCAACTGAAGCTTTCTTT

v_call: TRBV6-5
d_call: -
clone_size: -
j_call: TRBJ1-6
cdr3_aa: CASRDGQLDNSPLHF
cdr3_nt: TGTGCCAGCAGGGACGGACAGCTAGATAATTCACCCCTCCACTTT

v_call: TRBV6-4
d_call: TRBD2
clone_size: -
j_call: TRBJ2-5
cdr3_aa: CASSPPGLASSEETQYF
cdr3_nt: TGTGCCAGCAGTCCTCCGGGACTAGCGAGTAGCGAGGAGACCCAGTACTTC

v_call: TRBV28
d_call: TRBD1
clone_size: -
j_call: TRBJ1-6
cdr3_aa: CASSATGSSPLHF
cdr3_nt: TGTGCCAGCAGTGCGACAGGGAGTTCACCCCTCCACTTT

v_call: TRBV4-3
d_call: -
clone_size: -
j_call: TRBJ2-1
cdr3_aa: CASSQDWGTAPYNEQFF
cdr3_nt: TGCGCCAGCAGCCAAGATTGGGGGACTGCACCCTACAATGAGCAGTTCTTC

v_call: TRBV7-9
d_call: -
clone_size: -
j_call: TRBJ2-3
cdr3_aa: CASSYLETDYTDTQYF
cdr3_nt: TGTGCCAGCAGCTATTTAGAAACGGATTACACAGATACGCAGTATTTT

v_call: TRBV28
d_call: -
clone_size: -
j_call: TRBJ2-3
cdr3_aa: CASSFRPADTQYF
cdr3_nt: TGTGCCAGCAGTTTTCGGCCCGCAGATACGCAGTATTTT

v_call: TRBV7-9
d_call: -
clone_size: -
j_call: TRBJ2-1
cdr3_aa: CASIPATSYNEQFF
cdr3_nt: TGTGCCAGCATTCCAGCGACATCCTACAATGAGCAGTTCTTC

v_call: TRBV27
d_call: TRBD1
clone_size: -
j_call: TRBJ2-5
cdr3_aa: CASSLWAPTGSQETQYF
cdr3_nt: TGTGCCAGCAGTTTATGGGCCCCGACAGGGTCTCAAGAGACCCAGTACTTC

v_call: TRBV5-1
d_call: -
clone_size: -
j_call: TRBJ2-3
cdr3_aa: CASSPGQSGIGTDTQYF
cdr3_nt: TGCGCCAGCAGCCCGGGACAGAGCGGGATCGGCACAGATACGCAGTATTTT

v_call: TRBV28
d_call: -
clone_size: -
j_call: TRBJ2-3
cdr3_aa: CASSPLPPAESTDTQYF
cdr3_nt: TGTGCCAGCAGTCCCTTACCCCCAGCGGAGAGCACAGATACGCAGTATTTT

v_call: TRBV9
d_call: TRBD2
clone_size: -
j_call: TRBJ2-2
cdr3_aa: CASSVSSLAGVRGELFF
cdr3_nt: TGTGCCAGCAGCGTTAGCTCACTAGCGGGAGTAAGGGGGGAGCTGTTTTTT

v_call: TRBV9
d_call: -
clone_size: -
j_call: TRBJ1-4
cdr3_aa: CASNPGTPNEKLFF
cdr3_nt: TGTGCCAGCAATCCGGGGACCCCTAATGAAAAACTGTTTTTT

v_call: TRBV4-1
d_call: -
clone_size: -
j_call: TRBJ1-2
cdr3_aa: CASSQVGMSSYGYTF
cdr3_nt: TGCGCCAGCAGCCAAGTAGGGATGAGCTCATATGGCTACACCTTC

v_call: TRBV29-1
d_call: TRBD2
clone_size: -
j_call: TRBJ2-3
cdr3_aa: CSVEPGLAGTDTQYF
cdr3_nt: TGCAGCGTCGAACCGGGACTAGCGGGCACAGATACGCAGTATTTT

v_call: TRBV27
d_call: -
clone_size: few
j_call: TRBJ1-2
cdr3_aa: CASSLRGGYGYTF
cdr3_nt: TGTGCCAGCAGTTTAAGAGGGGGGTATGGCTACACCTTC

v_call: TRBV27
d_call: -
clone_size: few
j_call: TRBJ1-6
cdr3_aa: CASSLSGAPLHF
cdr3_nt: TGTGCCAGCAGTTTATCAGGTGCACCCCTCCACTTT

v_call: TRBV4-1
d_call: -
clone_size: -
j_call: TRBJ2-5
cdr3_aa: CASSFRGGETQYF
cdr3_nt: TGCGCCAGCAGCTTCAGGGGGGGGGAGACCCAGTACTTC

v_call: TRBV9
d_call: -
clone_size: -
j_call: TRBJ2-3
cdr3_aa: CASSPRSGDTQYF
cdr3_nt: TGTGCCAGCAGCCCCCGGTCCGGGGATACGCAGTATTTT

v_call: TRBV19
d_call: TRBD1
clone_size: once
j_call: TRBJ2-7
cdr3_aa: CASSLSSGQGYEQYF
cdr3_nt: TGTGCCAGTAGTCTATCATCGGGACAGGGCTACGAGCAGTACTTC

v_call: TRBV27
d_call: TRBD1
clone_size: -
j_call: TRBJ2-7
cdr3_aa: CASRTTGGPYEQYF
cdr3_nt: TGTGCCAGCAGAACTACAGGGGGCCCCTACGAGCAGTACTTC

v_call: TRBV19
d_call: TRBD2
clone_size: -
j_call: TRBJ2-1
cdr3_aa: CASSNLAGGYNEQFF
cdr3_nt: TGTGCCAGTAGTAACCTAGCGGGGGGGTACAATGAGCAGTTCTTC

v_call: TRBV5-6
d_call: TRBD1
clone_size: -
j_call: TRBJ2-7
cdr3_aa: CASSYGTGGAVDEQYF
cdr3_nt: TGTGCCAGCAGCTACGGGACAGGCGGCGCCGTCGACGAGCAGTACTTC

v_call: TRBV6-1
d_call: TRBD2
clone_size: -
j_call: TRBJ2-7
cdr3_aa: CASSEGLAVSYEQYF
cdr3_nt: TGTGCCAGCAGTGAAGGTCTAGCGGTATCCTACGAGCAGTACTTC

v_call: TRBV9
d_call: -
clone_size: -
j_call: TRBJ2-1
cdr3_aa: CASSIQNRNEQFF
cdr3_nt: TGTGCCAGCAGCATCCAGAACCGGAATGAGCAGTTCTTC

v_call: TRBV4-3
d_call: -
clone_size: -
j_call: TRBJ2-1
cdr3_aa: CASSQDSGSHSSYNEQFF
cdr3_nt: TGCGCCAGCAGCCAAGATTCCGGGAGCCACAGCTCCTACAATGAGCAGTTCTTC

v_call: TRBV9
d_call: -
clone_size: -
j_call: TRBJ2-1
cdr3_aa: CASSGRRASSYNEQFF
cdr3_nt: TGTGCCAGCAGCGGCCGCAGGGCGAGCTCCTACAATGAGCAGTTCTTC

v_call: TRBV30
d_call: -
clone_size: -
j_call: TRBJ1-1
cdr3_aa: CAWHWGGITEAFF
cdr3_nt: TGTGCCTGGCATTGGGGGGGAATCACTGAAGCTTTCTTT

v_call: TRBV29-1
d_call: -
clone_size: -
j_call: TRBJ2-5
cdr3_aa: CSVEEQNQETQYF
cdr3_nt: TGCAGCGTTGAGGAGCAGAACCAAGAGACCCAGTACTTC

v_call: TRBV4-1
d_call: TRBD1
clone_size: -
j_call: TRBJ2-7
cdr3_aa: CASSQRDRYYEQYF
cdr3_nt: TGCGCCAGCAGCCAAAGGGACAGGTACTACGAGCAGTACTTC

v_call: TRBV2
d_call: -
clone_size: -
j_call: TRBJ2-1
cdr3_aa: CASSGPDPFNEQFF
cdr3_nt: TGTGCCAGCAGTGGGCCTGACCCCTTCAATGAGCAGTTCTTC